These 32 T cell receptor beta chains came from one sample sequenced in a study of tumor-infiltrating lymphocytes in primary liver carcinoma. From unsorted bulk tissue weighing roughly 17-34 mg, DNA and RNA were co-extracted. Constant-region priming of 500 ng total RNA yielded TCR beta cDNA. Modified slightly, ARM-PCR produced TCR beta libraries over three nested multiplex PCR rounds. Primers for the first two PCR rounds were TRBV1-TRBV30 forward primers and a C-beta reverse primer (about 9 cycles per round). TCRdb fed the multiplex PCR reads into MiXCR, producing one record per CDR3 protein. In the table there are 85,000 to 100,000 distinct CDR3 sequences, just under 70% of which are singletons. What was sequenced was tumor-adjacent normal liver tissue. All receptors derive from a man in his forties or fifties with primary liver carcinoma and hepatitis B virus infection.

With regard to this clonotype: With a much larger clone just one base away, this may be a read error. J is TRBJ2-3 and V is TRBV5-6; 9 nucleotides align to TRBD1. The CDR3 consists of 15 residues. Germline CDR1 and CDR2: SGHDT and YYEEEE. Trimming cost V 3 bases and J 2 bases; bases outside gene matches: 4. CDR3: CASSSDRGDTDTQYF. CDR3 in DNA: TGTGCCAGCAGCTCGGACAGGGGAGACACAGATACGCAGTATTTT.

Note on this clonotype: A much larger clone lies a single base off, so this may be a read error. This chain connects TRBV7-8 to TRBJ2-5; TRBD1 matches 10 bases. The germline gives CDR1 SGHVS, CDR2 FQNEAQ. The CDR3 covers 15 residues. The CDR3 region has the DNA TGTGCCGGCAGGCCCGGGACAGGGGTTCAAGAGACCCAGTACTTC. It translates to CAGRPGTGVQETQYF.

As to this clonotype: Given a much more abundant clone one base away, this may be a read error. This chain joins TRBV10-3 and TRBJ1-2; D unclear. In germline, CDR1 is ENHRY, CDR2 SYGVKD. The CDR3 contains 13 residues. V lost 2 bases, J lost 7 bases, and 11 bases lay in between. The CDR3: CAISEVRGAGYTF. The CDR3 DNA reads as TGTGCCATCAGTGAGGTACGCGGTGCTGGCTACACCTTC.

Turning to this clonotype: In this CDR3 the conserved last residue, phenylalanine or tryptophan, is missing, so a read error is likely. V usage is TRBV4-1 and J usage is TRBJ1-5; D ambiguous. V lost 4 bases and J 1 base, leaving 11 bases between the germline ends. Germline CDR1 is MGHRA and CDR2 is YSYEKL. This CDR3 contains 15 residues. The CDR3 is CASSPVGRSNQPQHI. CDR3 DNA: TGCGCCAGCAGCCCCGTGGGCAGAAGCAATCAGCCCCAGCATATT.

This clonotype was seen at least ten times. The chain combines TRBV25-1 with TRBJ2-7, with D tentatively TRBD2 (6 bases). The CDR3 contains 15 residues. V lost 7 bases, J lost 5 bases, and 21 bases lay in between. Looked up from germline, CDR1 is MGHDK and CDR2 is SYGVNS. DNA for the CDR3: TGTGCCAGCACTGACGCCCGTGGAGGGAGGAACGAGCAGTACTTC. This codes for CASTDARGGRNEQYF.

Concerning this clonotype: This may be a read error, as it is one base from a much larger clone. The chain joins TRBV6-1 to TRBJ2-5; D is possibly TRBD1 or TRBD2 (7 bases each). Deletions cut 2 bases from V and 4 bases from J, with 11 bases between. From germline, CDR1 is MNHNS and CDR2 SASEGT. This CDR3 spans 14 amino acids. CDR3 coding DNA: TGTGCCAGCAGTGAACAGGGGGGGGGAGAGACCCAGTACTTC. The encoded protein is CASSEQGGGETQYF.

This clonotype was seen at least ten times. The chain carries TRBV29-1 and TRBJ2-2, with D perhaps TRBD2 (5 bases). The germline V gene encodes CDR1 SQVTM and CDR2 ANQGSEA. This CDR3 is 12 amino acids long. V was trimmed by 8 bases and J by 6 bases, leaving 13 bases between them. CDR3 loop: CSSIAGSGELFF. CDR3 in DNA: TGCAGCTCAATTGCGGGTTCCGGGGAGCTGTTTTTT.

This clonotype was seen a single time. With a much larger clone just one base away, this may be a read error. This chain uses TRBV6-2 or TRBV6-3 with TRBJ2-3; D is uncertain. Per germline, CDR1 MNHEY and CDR2 SVGEGT. The V end was cut by 0 bases, the J end by 2 bases, with 12 bases between. This CDR3 is built from 16 residues. The CDR3 nucleotides are TGTGCCAGCAGTTACTCCGGATGTCCTTCCACAGATACGCAGTATTTT. As protein: CASSYSGCPSTDTQYF.

The CDR3 reads CASSESGTSTNTQYF. DNA of the CDR3: TGCGCCAGCAGTGAATCCGGGACTAGTACAAATACGCAGTATTTT. The chain uses TRBV10-1 and TRBJ2-3; 8 nucleotides line up with TRBD2. The germline V gene encodes CDR1 WNHNN and CDR2 SYGVQD (reference sequence). V dropped 3 bases and J dropped 7; count of bases not matched to a gene: 9. This CDR3 spans 15 amino acids.

This clonotype has just a few counts. The gene calls are TRBV6-1 and TRBJ2-7; TRBD1 agrees at 8 bases. Germline V CDR1 and CDR2: MNHNS, SASEGT. Losses at the gene ends were 2 bases for V and 3 bases for J; bases not matched to a gene: 3. The CDR3 totals 14 residues. In DNA, the CDR3 is TGTGCCAGCAGTGAACGGGGACAGGTCTACGAGCAGTACTTC. Translation: CASSERGQVYEQYF.

As regards this clonotype: This CDR3 fails to terminate in the conserved phenylalanine or tryptophan, so it likely reflects a read error. CDR3 DNA sequence: TGTGCCGGCAGTTTAGTTCTGGAGAACCAGTACTTA. It is translated as CAGSLVLENQYL. The chain carries TRBV12-3 or TRBV12-4 and TRBJ2-5; D gene uncertain. CDR3 size: 12 residues.

V and J are TRBV6-5 and TRBJ2-6, with D perhaps TRBD1 (6 bases). This CDR3 region has 18 residues. V was trimmed by 5 bases and J by 5 bases, leaving 22 bases between them. Germline values: CDR1 MNHEY, CDR2 SVGAGI. CDR3 in amino acids: CASSLCTGMKARANVLTF. DNA for the CDR3: TGTGCCAGCAGTCTCTGTACAGGGATGAAAGCTAGGGCCAACGTCCTGACTTTC.

This clonotype was recorded a few times. A much bigger clone sits one base away, suggesting this may be a read error. The chain carries TRBV12-3 or TRBV12-4 and TRBJ1-5, with unresolved D. The CDR3 spans 16 residues. CDR3 sequence: CASSLGAGKGNQSQHF. In nucleotides, the CDR3 is TGTGCCAGCAGTTTAGGTGCTGGGAAGGGTAATCAGTCCCAGCATTTT.

The rearrangement links TRBV20-1 to TRBJ2-7; D gene ambiguous. Trimming pared 0 bases from V and 6 bases from J, leaving 15 bases between. Germline loops: CDR1 DFQATT, CDR2 SNEGSKA (reference sequence). The CDR3 contains 14 residues. The CDR3 DNA follows: TGCAGTGCTAGAGATTCCAACTGGGGTGGCGAGCAGTACTTC. This sequence encodes CSARDSNWGGEQYF.

Comments on this clonotype: The missing conserved phenylalanine or tryptophan at the end of this CDR3 makes a read error likely. The chain employs TRBV29-1 and TRBJ2-7; no definite D call. This CDR3 has 11 amino acids. Germline V gene lookup returns CDR1 SQVTM and CDR2 ANQGSEA. CDR3 DNA: TGCGGCGCTAGACTTGATTACGAGCAGTACCTC. Protein: CGARLDYEQYL.

This clonotype was detected ten times or more. This chain uses TRBV10-3 with TRBJ2-2; D not resolved. Trimming left V 5 bases short and J 2 bases short, with 3 bases between. Germline values: CDR1 ENHRY, CDR2 SYGVKD. The length of the CDR3 is 12 residues. Here the CDR3 reads CAISINTGELFF. CDR3 sequence (DNA): TGTGCCATCAGTATAAACACCGGGGAGCTGTTTTTT.

Turning to this clonotype: Just one base apart from a much larger clone, this may be a read error. Since no conserved phenylalanine or tryptophan closes the CDR3, a read error is the likely cause. The V gene is TRBV12-3 or TRBV12-4, the J gene TRBJ2-7; 8 bases are a match to TRBD2. The ends lost 9 bases at V and 3 bases at J; junction bases unmatched: 10. The CDR3 spans 14 residues. The CDR3 sequence: CASQLRGGDYEQYL. The CDR3 DNA is TGTGCCAGTCAACTTCGGGGGGGGGACTACGAGCAGTACCTC.

This chain's CDR3 is CASSFPLAGAGELFF. In DNA, the CDR3 is TGTGCCAGCAGTTTCCCGCTTGCGGGAGCCGGGGAGCTGTTTTTT. The J gene is TRBJ2-2, the V gene TRBV28; 7 bases align to TRBD2. The CDR3 has 15 residues. CDR1 MDHEN and CDR2 SYDVKM come from the germline V gene. J gave up 6 bases and V 3 bases, and 7 bases lay outside the gene matches.

A remark on this clonotype: A read error may produce the germline difference seen at one junction end. The chain links TRBV11-2 to TRBJ2-1; D gene ambiguous. The length of the CDR3 is 12 residues. Germline CDR1 SGHAT, CDR2 FQNNGV. CDR3 region: CATSNQEIEQFF. In DNA, the CDR3 is TGTGCCACCAGCAATCAGGAGATTGAGCAGTTCTTC.

A word on this clonotype: One end of the junction fails to match germline, which may point to a read error. The J gene is TRBJ1-1, the V gene TRBV28; D remains unclear. CDR1 and CDR2 (germline): MDHEN, SYDVKM. The length of the CDR3 is 11 residues. The CDR3 loop is CTSSLNVEAFF. The DNA of the CDR3 is TGTACCAGCAGTTTGAATGTCGAAGCTTTCTTT.

This chain connects TRBV12-3 or TRBV12-4 to TRBJ1-3, with D uncertain. The CDR3 spans 11 residues. V gave up 8 bases and J gave up 5 bases, with 7 bases separating them. CDR3 sequence: CASGQRNTIYF. CDR3 sequence (DNA): TGTGCCAGCGGTCAGCGAAACACCATATATTTT.

Details on this clonotype: The germline gene is not matched at one end of the junction; a read error may be the cause. The chain recombines TRBV7-7 with TRBJ2-2, with 8 bases that match TRBD1. The CDR3 contains 16 residues. The germline V gene has CDR1 SSHAT and CDR2 FNYEAQ (reference sequence). CDR3 nucleotides: TGTGCTAGCAGCTCCTCTCACAGGGGGTCTACCGGGGGGCTGTTTTTT. This sequence encodes CASSSSHRGSTGGLFF.

The chain carries TRBV10-3 and TRBJ1-1, with 7 bases aligning to TRBD1. This CDR3 spans 13 amino acids. V lost 3 bases, J lost 12 bases, and 10 bases stayed unmatched. Per the germline V gene, CDR1 is ENHRY and CDR2 is SYGVKD. In DNA, the CDR3 is TGTGCCATCAGTGATGACAGGGCCACTGAGACTTTCTTT. Encoded protein: CAISDDRATETFF.

Comment on this clonotype: Relative to the germline gene, one junction end is altered; a read error may explain this. The V call is TRBV7-2, the J call TRBJ2-7, with 8 nucleotides matching TRBD2. This CDR3 has 15 amino acids. Germline lookup yields CDR1 SGHTA and CDR2 FQGNSA. CDR3 DNA sequence: TGCGCCAGCAAGCGGGAGCGGGACAACTTCTACGAGCAGTACTTC. Translation: CASKRERDNFYEQYF. The whole variable domain, filled in from reference TRBV7-2 and TRBJ2-7, reads GAGVSQSPSNKVTEKGKDVELRCDPISGHTALYWYRQSLGQGLEFLIYFQGNSAPDKSGLPSDRFSAERTGGSVSTLTIQRTQQEDSAVYLCASKRERDNFYEQYFGPGTRLTVT.

Many counts were recorded for this clonotype. V gene TRBV6-1 combines with J gene TRBJ2-1; 11 bases are shared with TRBD2. V gave up 5 bases and J gave up 7 bases; unmatched junction bases: 16. The CDR3 spans 18 residues. Germline CDR1 is MNHNS and CDR2 is SASEGT. The CDR3 protein is CASSSQARLAGFSNEQFF. CDR3 DNA sequence: TGTGCCAGCAGTTCCCAAGCTCGACTAGCGGGATTCTCTAATGAGCAGTTCTTC.

In this sample, this clonotype is medium-sized. The chain combines TRBV29-1 with TRBJ1-2, with D possibly being TRBD1 (5 bases). CDR1 is SQVTM and CDR2 is ANQGSEA in the germline V gene. This CDR3 spans 13 amino acids. Trimming took 4 bases from V and 4 from J, leaving 13 bases between them. In nucleotides, the CDR3 is TGCAGCGTTGCTGACAGCAAAATCTATGGCTACACCTTC. This gives the protein CSVADSKIYGYTF.

To note about this clonotype: This may come from a read error, since a much larger clone is one base off. The chain uses TRBV10-2 and TRBJ2-7; no definite D call. The CDR3 extends over 12 amino acids. Looked up from germline, CDR1 is WSHSY and CDR2 is SAAADI. Trimming stripped 1 base from V and 2 bases from J, with 3 bases between. CDR3 DNA sequence: TGCGCCAGCAGTGAGTACACCTACGAGCAGTACTTC. This codes for CASSEYTYEQYF.

V usage is TRBV28 and J usage is TRBJ2-1, with a weak D call TRBD1 (5 bases). CDR1 is MDHEN and CDR2 is SYDVKM in the germline V gene. The V and J ends lost 5 bases and 0 bases respectively, with 20 bases between them. This CDR3 has 18 amino acids. The CDR3: CASSLGQGWGNSYNEQFF. The CDR3 nucleotides read TGTGCCAGCAGTCTAGGACAAGGGTGGGGAAACTCCTACAATGAGCAGTTCTTC.

The chain carries TRBV7-9 and TRBJ2-7; 9 bases are a match to TRBD1. This CDR3 is 14 amino acids long. CDR1 and CDR2 (germline): SEHNR, FQNEAQ (reference sequence). The trim removed 2 bases at V and 4 bases at J, leaving 3 bases unmatched. This CDR3 is CASSLRDRAYEQYF. CDR3 sequence (DNA): TGTGCCAGCAGCTTACGGGACAGGGCTTACGAGCAGTACTTC.

In its sample, this clonotype was seen many times. This chain joins TRBV29-1 and TRBJ2-5; D assignment may be TRBD1 or TRBD2 (5 bases each). The CDR3 sequence is 13 residues long. The V and J ends lost 6 bases and 1 base respectively, with 12 bases between them. From germline, CDR1 is SQVTM and CDR2 ANQGSEA. The CDR3 is CSVTGRFQETQYF. The CDR3, as DNA: TGCAGCGTCACGGGACGGTTCCAAGAGACCCAGTACTTC. The full variable domain, completed using reference TRBV29-1 and TRBJ2-5, is SAVISQKPSRDICQRGTSLTIQCQVDSQVTMMFWYRQQPGQSLTLIATANQGSEATYESGFVIDKFPISRPNLTFSTLTVSNMSPEDSSIYLCSVTGRFQETQYFGPGTRLLVL.

V and J are TRBV12-3 or TRBV12-4 and TRBJ2-1; D is perhaps TRBD2 (6 bases). There are 15 residues in the CDR3. V was clipped by 5 bases and J by 9 bases, with 20 bases between them. The DNA of the CDR3 is TGTGCCAGCAGTCTCGGGGGAACCTCCCACAGTGAGCAGTTCTTC. Amino acids: CASSLGGTSHSEQFF.

The chain joins TRBV5-1 to TRBJ2-3; 10 bases agree with TRBD2. Germline lookup yields CDR1 SGHRS and CDR2 YFSETQ. The CDR3 runs 16 residues. The junction had 4 bases not matched to a gene; V was cut back by 3 bases and J by 0 bases. This chain's CDR3 is CASSSSGRASTDTQYF. DNA for the CDR3: TGCGCCAGCAGCTCAAGCGGGAGGGCGAGCACAGATACGCAGTATTTT.